This T cell receptor (beta chain) was sequenced during a study of blood T cell repertoires in COVID-19. Study-level information: Collection of acute and convalescent COVID-19 samples took place in the United States, Italy and Spain. The cDNA or gDNA used as material had been derived from T cells, B-cell-depleted T cells, or PBMCs.

The V gene lost 0 bases and the J gene lost 8 bases, with 10 bases spanning the gap. The germline V gene encodes CDR1 MNHEY and CDR2 SVGAGI. The CDR3 spans 13 residues. Produced via immunoSEQ multiplex PCR; TCRdb's table is partial and in-frame only. This table has 180,000 or so clones, about 85% appearing once. The clonotype originates from a woman of 80 years or more with acute or convalescent COVID-19. This chain links TRBV6-5 with TRBJ1-2, with D unclear. Sequenced sample: peripheral blood. The CDR3 protein is CASSYSEERGYTF. For the CDR3, the DNA is TGTGCCAGCAGTTACTCGGAGGAGCGGGGCTACACCTTC.